The entry that follows covers one T cell receptor (beta chain) sequence. TCRdb ran MiXCR on the 5' RACE reads and lists one entry per CDR3 protein. The repertoire includes approximately 50,000 distinct CDR3 sequences, about 15% of them detected once, and 16% sits in the top ten. This specimen comes from a study of T cells of healthy individuals. The CDR3 extends over 14 amino acids. V was pared by 5 bases and J by 8 bases, with 15 bases between. Germline CDR1 reads SGHVS; CDR2 reads FNYEAQ. The clonotype comes from a human donor in good health. The gene calls are TRBV7-6 and TRBJ1-4; tentatively, D is TRBD1 (6 bases). CDR3 region: CASSRQQGGEKLFF. The CDR3 nucleotides read TGTGCCAGCAGCCGACAGCAAGGGGGGGAAAAACTGTTTTTT.